This T cell receptor beta chain was captured by sequencing in a study of beta chain features in type 1 diabetes. Study context: When patients were set against healthy donors, age, gender and cell yields were similar.

Of note for this clone: Antigen specificity is unknown.

The entirety of the isolated RNA underwent reverse transcription, so expressed TCRB transcripts were sequenced. Only in-frame clones appear in the TCRdb table, and some are missing; sequencing was by immunoSEQ multiplex PCR. The table has approximately 730,000 clones, roughly 13% seen once. Isolation of CD4+ naive, central memory, regulatory and stem cell-like memory cells was achieved by sorting via CD45RO/CCR7/CD25/CD127/CD95/CD27. This CDR3 spans 13 amino acids. V shed 5 bases and J shed 4 bases, with 11 bases lying between them. Germline assignment: CDR1 PRHDT and CDR2 FYEKMQ (reference sequence). Regarding the study as a whole: In every one of the four CD4+ subsets, TCRB CDR3s were moderately but significantly shorter in Type 1 diabetes patients. It was not settled here whether HLA type affects TCRB rearrangement. Individuals with type 1 diabetes displayed fewer insertions and more deletions at VDJ junctions.

The sequence derives from a man in his late teens or twenties with type 1 diabetes. The gene calls are TRBV13 and TRBJ1-2, with TRBD1 as a possible D gene (6 bases). Sample: naive CD4+ T cells from blood. The CDR3 here is CASSEGGPYGYTF. The CDR3 DNA sequence: TGTGCCAGCAGCGAGGGGGGACCCTATGGCTACACCTTC. Combining the CDR3 with reference TRBV13 and TRBJ1-2 gives the whole variable domain AAGVIQSPRHLIKEKRETATLKCYPIPRHDTVYWYQQGPGQDPQFLISFYEKMQSDKGSIPDRFSAQQFSDYHSELNMSSLELGDSALYFCASSEGGPYGYTFGSGTRLTVV.